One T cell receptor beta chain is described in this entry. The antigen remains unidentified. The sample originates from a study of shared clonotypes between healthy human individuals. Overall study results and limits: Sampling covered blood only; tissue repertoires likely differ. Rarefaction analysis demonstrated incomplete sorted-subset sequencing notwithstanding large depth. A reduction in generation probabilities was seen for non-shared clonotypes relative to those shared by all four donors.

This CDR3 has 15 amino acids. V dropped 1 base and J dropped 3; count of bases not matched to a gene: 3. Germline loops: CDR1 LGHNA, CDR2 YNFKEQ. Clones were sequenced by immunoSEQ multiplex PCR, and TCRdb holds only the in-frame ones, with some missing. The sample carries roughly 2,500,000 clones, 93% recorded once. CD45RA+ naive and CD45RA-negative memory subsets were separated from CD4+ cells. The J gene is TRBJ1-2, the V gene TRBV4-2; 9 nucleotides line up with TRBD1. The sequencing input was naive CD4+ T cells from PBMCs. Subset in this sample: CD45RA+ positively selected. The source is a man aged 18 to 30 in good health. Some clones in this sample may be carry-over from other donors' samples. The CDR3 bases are TGTGCCAGCAGCCAAGCCGGGACAGGGTACTATGGCTACACCTTC. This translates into CASSQAGTGYYGYTF.